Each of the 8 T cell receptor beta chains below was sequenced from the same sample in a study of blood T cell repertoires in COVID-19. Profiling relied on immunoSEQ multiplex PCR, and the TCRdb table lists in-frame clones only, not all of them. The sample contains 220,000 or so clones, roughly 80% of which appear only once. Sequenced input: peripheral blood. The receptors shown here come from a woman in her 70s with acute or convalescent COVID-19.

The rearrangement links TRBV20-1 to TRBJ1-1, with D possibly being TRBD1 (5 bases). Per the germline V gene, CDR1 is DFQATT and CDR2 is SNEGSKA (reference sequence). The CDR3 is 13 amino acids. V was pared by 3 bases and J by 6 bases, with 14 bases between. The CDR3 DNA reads TGCAGTGCTAGTCGTCAGGGACTGTCTGAAGCTTTCTTT. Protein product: CSASRQGLSEAFF.

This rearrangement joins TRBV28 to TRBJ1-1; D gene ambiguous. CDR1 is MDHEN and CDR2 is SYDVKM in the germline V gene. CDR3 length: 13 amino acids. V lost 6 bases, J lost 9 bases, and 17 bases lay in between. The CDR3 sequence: CASSPPSDQKAFF. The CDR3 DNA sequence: TGTGCCAGCAGCCCTCCCTCAGATCAGAAAGCTTTCTTT. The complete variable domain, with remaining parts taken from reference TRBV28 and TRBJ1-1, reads DVKVTQSSRYLVKRTGEKVFLECVQDMDHENMFWYRQDPGLGLRLIYFSYDVKMKEKGDIPEGYSVSREKKERFSLILESASTNQTSMYLCASSPPSDQKAFFGQGTRLTVV.

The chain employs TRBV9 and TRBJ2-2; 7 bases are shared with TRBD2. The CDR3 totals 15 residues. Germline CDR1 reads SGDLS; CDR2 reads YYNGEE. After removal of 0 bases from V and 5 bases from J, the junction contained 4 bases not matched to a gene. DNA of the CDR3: TGTGCCAGCAGCGTAGTAGCGGGCGGGACCGGGGAGCTGTTTTTT. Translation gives CASSVVAGGTGELFF.

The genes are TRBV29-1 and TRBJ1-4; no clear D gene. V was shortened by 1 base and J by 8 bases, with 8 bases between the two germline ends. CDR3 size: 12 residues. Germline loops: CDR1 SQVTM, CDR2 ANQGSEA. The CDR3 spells CSVEGPREKLFF. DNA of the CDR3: TGCAGCGTTGAAGGTCCTCGGGAAAAACTGTTTTTT.

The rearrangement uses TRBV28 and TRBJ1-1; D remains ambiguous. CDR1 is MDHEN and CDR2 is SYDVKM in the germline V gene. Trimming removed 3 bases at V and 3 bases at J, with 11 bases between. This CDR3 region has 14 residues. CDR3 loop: CASSLGSGYTEAFF. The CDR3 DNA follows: TGTGCCAGCAGTTTGGGCAGCGGGTACACTGAAGCTTTCTTT.

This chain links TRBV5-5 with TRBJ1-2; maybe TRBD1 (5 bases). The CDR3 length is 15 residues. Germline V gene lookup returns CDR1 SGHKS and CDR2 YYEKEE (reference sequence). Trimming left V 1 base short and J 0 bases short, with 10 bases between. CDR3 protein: CASSLLVGPNYGYTF. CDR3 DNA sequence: TGTGCCAGCAGCTTGTTAGTGGGGCCTAACTATGGCTACACCTTC.

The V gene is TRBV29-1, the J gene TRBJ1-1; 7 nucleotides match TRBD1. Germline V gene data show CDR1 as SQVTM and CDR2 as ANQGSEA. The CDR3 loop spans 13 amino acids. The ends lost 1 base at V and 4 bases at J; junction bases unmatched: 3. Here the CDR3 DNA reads TGCAGCGTTGAAGGTTCAGGGGGCACTGAAGCTTTCTTT. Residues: CSVEGSGGTEAFF. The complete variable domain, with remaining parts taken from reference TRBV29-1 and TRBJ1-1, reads SAVISQKPSRDICQRGTSLTIQCQVDSQVTMMFWYRQQPGQSLTLIATANQGSEATYESGFVIDKFPISRPNLTFSTLTVSNMSPEDSSIYLCSVEGSGGTEAFFGQGTRLTVV.

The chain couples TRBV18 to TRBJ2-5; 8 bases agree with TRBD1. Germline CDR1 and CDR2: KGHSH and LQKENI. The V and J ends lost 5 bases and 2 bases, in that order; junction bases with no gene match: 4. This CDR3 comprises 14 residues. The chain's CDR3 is CASSFDRGQETQYF. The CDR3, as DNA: TGTGCCAGCTCATTCGACAGGGGTCAAGAGACCCAGTACTTC.